This T cell receptor beta chain was found in a study of response to subunit inactivated influenza vaccine. A single record per CDR3 protein comes from TCRdb applying MiXCR to the RT-PCR reads. This sample has hundreds of thousands of distinct CDR3 sequences, with approximately 10% found just once. Germline V gives CDR1 DFQATT, CDR2 SNEGSKA (reference sequence). The V end was cut by 0 bases, the J end by 5 bases, with 4 bases between. CDR3 length: 11 amino acids. Study-level findings and limits: Authors suggested that a seasonal influenza vaccination recruits few new T cells each time.

This clonotype was observed a handful of times. Its antigen is unidentified. The same specimen was also included in a second study, on T cells expressing NK-cell markers. That work contributes: The authors made TCR beta cDNA libraries by 5'RACE template switching. This switching added a universal primer site and UMIs. Unclear, still, was the HCMV specificity of the expanded NKG2C+ T cell clones.

This clonotype was obtained from a man aged 50 to 59 who received an inactivated influenza vaccine. The sequencing used PBMCs from blood, collected on the day of vaccination. The rearrangement joins TRBV20-1 to TRBJ1-1; D not resolved. The CDR3 here is CSARELTEAFF. The CDR3 DNA reads as TGCAGTGCTAGAGAGTTGACTGAAGCTTTCTTT.